The entry below gives a single T cell receptor beta chain sequence along with its context. How the authors handled the data: Amplification from reference gene primers served as the basis for estimated nucleated cell counts. Sequenced by immunoSEQ multiplex PCR; TCRdb stores in-frame clones only, minus some. The V and J calls and clone size come from that table; D and trimming were worked out from the DNA. The sample yields 72,000 or so clones, 86% seen once. The entry originates in a study of blood T cell repertoires in COVID-19. About the research overall: The origin of the acute and convalescent COVID-19 samples was the United States, Italy and Spain. PBMCs, B-cell-depleted T cells, or T cells were the source of the cDNA or gDNA that made up the material.

This receptor was identified in a woman aged 55-70 years with acute or convalescent COVID-19. The sample comprised peripheral blood.

This CDR3 reads CASSYSERGGISDFF. The CDR3 DNA sequence: TGTGCCAGCAGTTACTCGGAGCGGGGGGGCATTTCCGATTTCTTC. The rearrangement joins TRBV6-6 to TRBJ2-1; 10 nucleotides line up with TRBD2. The germline CDR1 and CDR2 sequences are MNHNY and SVGAGI (reference sequence). The CDR3 runs 15 residues. With 0 bases clipped from V and 16 bases from J, the junction kept 12 bases outside the gene matches.